The 21 T cell receptor beta chains given below trace back to one sample, sequenced in a study of cytomegalovirus exposure and HLA in healthy donors (dated by TCRdb to between 2016 and 2019). Library method: the immunoSEQ multiplex PCR assay. A mixture of 60 forward primers for TCR Vbeta segments and 13 reverse primers for TCR Jbeta segments was used in the multiplex PCR. TCRdb holds this immuneACCESS table with in-frame rearrangements only. Some clones are missing; in checked studies, unresolved V genes explain under half, and the rest has no known cause. The sample includes about 170,000 clones, with 82% observed a single time. The ten largest clonotypes hold roughly 1.6% of the sample. Sample: PBMCs. The receptors derive from a girl between 5 and 17 years old in good health and CMV-seropositive.

This clone showed up just once. The V call is TRBV5-8, the J call TRBJ1-5; tentative D call: TRBD1 (5 bases). Trimming took off 0 bases at V and 4 bases at J, with 14 bases between the two ends. The V gene's germline CDR1 is SGHTS and CDR2 YDEGEE. The CDR3 is made up of 16 amino acids. CDR3: CASSLAGGRGNQPQHF. CDR3 in DNA: TGTGCCAGCAGCTTGGCCGGGGGAAGGGGAAATCAGCCCCAGCATTTT. Full variable domain (outside the CDR3, taken from reference TRBV5-8 and TRBJ1-5): EAGVTQSPTHLIKTRGQQATLRCSPISGHTSVYWYQQALGLGLQFLLWYDEGEERNRGNFPPRFSGRQFPNYSSELNVNALELEDSALYLCASSLAGGRGNQPQHFGDGTRLSIL.

The CDR3 region is CASSLVNTDTQYF. The DNA of the CDR3 is TGTGCCAGCAGCCTAGTCAACACAGATACGCAGTATTTT. The chain couples TRBV7-3 to TRBJ2-3, with D unresolved. There are 13 residues in the CDR3. V was clipped by 5 bases and J by 2 bases, with 8 bases between them. Germline V lookup: CDR1 SGHTA, CDR2 FQGTGA.

This clone has more than one count but fewer than ten. The rearrangement links TRBV5-4 to TRBJ1-1; D gene unclear. CDR3 length: 16 residues. V was clipped by 4 bases and J by 5 bases, with 21 bases between them. Germline lookup yields CDR1 SGHNT and CDR2 YYREEE (reference sequence). Here the CDR3 reads CASSPLAVVRGTEAFF. The CDR3 DNA follows: TGTGCCAGCAGCCCTCTGGCAGTAGTCCGGGGAACTGAAGCTTTCTTT.

The gene calls are TRBV20-1 and TRBJ2-7, with a tentative D call TRBD1 (5 bases). Germline V gene lookup returns CDR1 DFQATT and CDR2 SNEGSKA (reference sequence). The CDR3 runs 11 residues. The V gene lost 3 bases and the J gene lost 6 bases, with 9 bases spanning the gap. In DNA, the CDR3 is TGCAGTGCTAGCCAGGGAAGCGAGCAGTACTTC. It is translated as CSASQGSEQYF.

A word on this clone: Other DNA variants within this sample encode the same CDR3. This rearrangement joins TRBV20-1 to TRBJ2-7; TRBD1 aligns across 9 bases. CDR1 and CDR2 from the germline V gene are DFQATT and SNEGSKA (reference sequence). J gave up 5 bases and V 6 bases, and 2 bases lay outside the gene matches. The CDR3 has 11 amino acids. CDR3 nucleotides: TGCAGTGCGAGGGACAGGGACGAGCAGTACTTC. Residues: CSARDRDEQYF.

Points on this clone: Other DNA sequences in this sample translate to the same CDR3. This sequence joins TRBV5-1 and TRBJ2-3; no reliable D call. CDR1 and CDR2 (germline): SGHRS, YFSETQ. The CDR3 is made up of 14 amino acids. Trimming pared 0 bases from V and 1 base from J, leaving 6 bases between. The CDR3 DNA is TGCGCCAGCAGCTTGGCCTCCGGCACAGATACGCAGTATTTT. Its translation is CASSLASGTDTQYF.

This clone showed up just a few times. The V call is TRBV27, the J call TRBJ2-1; 9 nucleotides line up with TRBD1. V shed 3 bases, J shed 6 bases, and the junction held 6 bases outside the gene matches. CDR3 length equals 15 residues. The germline CDR1 and CDR2 sequences are MNHEY and SMNVEV (reference sequence). The DNA of the CDR3 is TGTGCCAGCAGTTTTGGGACAGGGCGCGGCAATGAGCAGTTCTTC. This gives the protein CASSFGTGRGNEQFF.

This clone was detected only a few times. This chain connects TRBV7-2 to TRBJ2-3; tentative D call: TRBD1 (7 bases). There are 13 residues in the CDR3. V was shortened by 5 bases and J by 7 bases, with 13 bases between the two germline ends. Per germline, CDR1 SGHTA and CDR2 FQGNSA. CDR3 protein: CASSKQGRNTQYF. The DNA of the CDR3 is TGTGCCAGCAGCAAACAGGGGAGGAATACGCAGTATTTT.

This chain joins TRBV10-2 and TRBJ2-1, with D possibly TRBD2 on 6 matching bases. CDR1 and CDR2 from the germline V gene are WSHSY and SAAADI. Trimming cost V 6 bases and J 6 bases, with 12 bases left between them. The length of the CDR3 is 13 residues. In DNA, the CDR3 is TGCGCCAGCAGGGTGACTAGAGCCAATGAGCAGTTCTTC. Translated, it gives CASRVTRANEQFF.

This clone was found a few times. This CDR3 reads CASSPDGDYGYTF. The CDR3 region has the DNA TGTGCCAGCAGCCCCGACGGGGACTATGGCTACACCTTC. The V call is TRBV7-2, the J call TRBJ1-2; D gene unclear. Trimming took 5 bases from V and 3 from J, leaving 10 bases between them. The germline V gene has CDR1 SGHTA and CDR2 FQGNSA. The CDR3 totals 13 residues.

The V and J genes are TRBV19 and TRBJ2-1, with D possibly matching TRBD1 (6 bases). V lost 5 bases to trimming and J lost 5 bases, with 13 bases between them. CDR1 is LNHDA, CDR2 SQIVND, per germline (reference sequence). The CDR3 runs 14 residues. CDR3 protein: CASSLPGQHNEQFF. DNA of the CDR3: TGTGCCAGTAGTCTACCCGGACAGCACAATGAGCAGTTCTTC. The full variable domain, completed using reference TRBV19 and TRBJ2-1, is DGGITQSPKYLFRKEGQNVTLSCEQNLNHDAMYWYRQDPGQGLRLIYYSQIVNDFQKGDIAEGYSVSREKKESFPLTVTSAQKNPTAFYLCASSLPGQHNEQFFGPGTRLTVL.

This clone has only a few counts. This rearrangement joins TRBV2 to TRBJ1-5, with 8 bases fitting TRBD1. The V gene end was trimmed by 2 bases and the J gene end by 3 bases; junction bases not matched to a gene: 6. Germline CDR1 reads SNHLY; CDR2 reads FYNNEI. This CDR3 has 16 residues. The DNA of the CDR3 is TGTGCCAGCAGTGAAATCGGACAGGGCGTCAATCAGCCCCAGCATTTT. It translates to CASSEIGQGVNQPQHF.

J is TRBJ2-7 and V is TRBV5-5; 9 bases are shared with TRBD2. CDR3 length: 15 residues. The V and J ends lost 0 bases and 3 bases, in that order; junction bases with no gene match: 4. Looked up from germline, CDR1 is SGHKS and CDR2 is YYEKEE (reference sequence). CDR3 sequence (DNA): TGTGCCAGCAGCTTGGGACTAGCGGTCTTCTACGAGCAGTACTTC. It translates to CASSLGLAVFYEQYF.

This rearrangement joins TRBV7-8 to TRBJ2-1; TRBD1 matches 10 bases. Germline CDR1 and CDR2: SGHVS and FQNEAQ. V lost 1 base, J lost 3 bases, and 3 bases stayed unmatched. The CDR3 runs 16 residues. DNA of the CDR3: TGTGCCAGCAGCTTAGGACAGGGGGCGGGCTACAATGAGCAGTTCTTC. Protein: CASSLGQGAGYNEQFF.

The chain recombines TRBV5-4 with TRBJ2-7; TRBD1 agrees at 8 bases. The V and J ends lost 5 bases and 6 bases, in that order; junction bases with no gene match: 7. The CDR3 covers 13 residues. In germline, CDR1 is SGHNT, CDR2 YYREEE (reference sequence). The CDR3 nucleotides read TGTGCCAGCAGTTATTGGACAGGGTTCGAGCAGTACTTC. It specifies CASSYWTGFEQYF.

The rearrangement links TRBV2 to TRBJ2-5; D is unresolved. Germline CDR1 SNHLY, CDR2 FYNNEI. V was trimmed by 8 bases and J by 4 bases, leaving 17 bases between them. This CDR3 comprises 14 residues. CDR3 DNA sequence: TGTGCCAGCGGTGGCGAGGTGAAGTTAGAGACCCAGTACTTC. Its translation: CASGGEVKLETQYF.

This clone was detected only a few times. V and J are TRBV6-5 and TRBJ1-2, with D possibly TRBD1 on 6 matching bases. The V and J ends lost 5 bases and 3 bases respectively, with 16 bases between them. The CDR3 extends over 15 amino acids. Germline V gene sequence: CDR1 MNHEY, CDR2 SVGAGI. The CDR3 reads CASSQFSGQYYGYTF. In DNA, the CDR3 is TGTGCCAGCAGTCAATTCTCCGGACAGTACTATGGCTACACCTTC.

The chain links TRBV9 to TRBJ2-4; unclear D gene. This CDR3 spans 12 amino acids. Germline V gene data show CDR1 as SGDLS and CDR2 as YYNGEE. Trimming removed 4 bases from V and 9 bases from J, with 11 bases in between. CDR3 residues: CASSPMRGIQYF. The DNA for the CDR3 is TGTGCCAGCAGCCCAATGCGCGGCATTCAGTACTTC.

The chain carries TRBV29-1 and TRBJ2-5; 14 bases agree with TRBD2. The CDR3 sequence is 16 residues long. V was clipped by 7 bases and J by 5 bases; unmatched bases: 12. Germline CDR1 SQVTM, CDR2 ANQGSEA. CDR3 in DNA: TGCAGCGCGAGACTAGCGGGAGGGCAAACCAGGGAGACCCAGTACTTC. It is translated as CSARLAGGQTRETQYF. Using reference TRBV29-1 and TRBJ2-5 for the parts outside the CDR3, the full variable domain is SAVISQKPSRDICQRGTSLTIQCQVDSQVTMMFWYRQQPGQSLTLIATANQGSEATYESGFVIDKFPISRPNLTFSTLTVSNMSPEDSSIYLCSARLAGGQTRETQYFGPGTRLLVL.

The chain recombines TRBV2 with TRBJ1-2; 7 bases line up with TRBD1. Germline loops: CDR1 SNHLY, CDR2 FYNNEI. The CDR3 runs to 14 residues. The V and J ends lost 6 bases and 4 bases, in that order; junction bases with no gene match: 8. CDR3 bases: TGTGCCAGCAGCACCCACCGGGACAGCTATGGCTACACCTTC. It translates to CASSTHRDSYGYTF.

The rearrangement uses TRBV18 and TRBJ2-2, with D perhaps TRBD1 (6 bases). Germline CDR1 and CDR2: KGHSH and LQKENI. The CDR3 loop spans 14 amino acids. The ends were cut back, 4 bases at V and 2 bases at J, with 8 bases in the middle. CDR3 sequence: CASSRGGNTGELFF. CDR3 sequence (DNA): TGTGCCAGCTCACGAGGGGGTAACACCGGGGAGCTGTTTTTT.